This T cell receptor beta chain was sequenced during a study of identifying expanded T cells in peripheral blood. This clone was found once. The V and J ends lost 7 bases and 7 bases respectively, with 19 bases between them. This CDR3 comprises 15 residues. The germline V gene has CDR1 MNHNS and CDR2 SASEGT. Only in-frame clones appear in the TCRdb table, and some are missing; sequencing was by immunoSEQ multiplex PCR. This sample has 84,000 or so clones, with approximately 90% found just once. The chain uses TRBV6-1 and TRBJ1-4; D might be TRBD1 (5 bases). The sequence was collected from a person between 18 and 75 years old in good health. The source material was blood. Here the CDR3 DNA reads TGTGCCAGCACCGAGGGGTATGGACCTCCTGAAAAACTGTTTTTT. Its protein is CASTEGYGPPEKLFF.